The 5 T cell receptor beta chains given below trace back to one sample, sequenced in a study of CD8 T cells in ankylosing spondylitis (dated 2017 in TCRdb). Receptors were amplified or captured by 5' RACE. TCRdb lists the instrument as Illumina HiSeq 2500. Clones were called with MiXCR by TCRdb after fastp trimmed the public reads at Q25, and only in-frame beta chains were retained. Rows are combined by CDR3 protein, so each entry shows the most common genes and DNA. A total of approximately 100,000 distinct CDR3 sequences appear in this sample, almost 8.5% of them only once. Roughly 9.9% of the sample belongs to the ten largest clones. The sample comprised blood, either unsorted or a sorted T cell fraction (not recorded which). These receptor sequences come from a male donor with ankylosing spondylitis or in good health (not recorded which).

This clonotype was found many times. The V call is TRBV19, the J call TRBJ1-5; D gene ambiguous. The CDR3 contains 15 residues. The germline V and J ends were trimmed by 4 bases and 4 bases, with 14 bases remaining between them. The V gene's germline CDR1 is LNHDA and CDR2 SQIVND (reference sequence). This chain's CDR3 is CASSTFLRRNQPQHF. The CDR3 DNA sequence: TGTGCCAGTAGTACCTTCCTCAGGAGGAATCAGCCCCAGCATTTT.

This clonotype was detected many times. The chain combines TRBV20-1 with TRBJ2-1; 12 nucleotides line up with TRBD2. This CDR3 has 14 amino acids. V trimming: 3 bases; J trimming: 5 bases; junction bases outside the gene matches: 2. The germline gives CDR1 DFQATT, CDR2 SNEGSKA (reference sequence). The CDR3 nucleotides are TGCAGTGCTAGGACTAGCGGGAGAAACAATGAGCAGTTCTTC. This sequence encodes CSARTSGRNNEQFF.

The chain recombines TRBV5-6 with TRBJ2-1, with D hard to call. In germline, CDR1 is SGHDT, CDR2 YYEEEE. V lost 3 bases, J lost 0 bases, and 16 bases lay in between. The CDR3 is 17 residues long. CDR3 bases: TGTGCCAGCAGCTCTACACTCATTCCGAGCTCCTACAATGAGCAGTTCTTC. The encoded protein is CASSSTLIPSSYNEQFF.

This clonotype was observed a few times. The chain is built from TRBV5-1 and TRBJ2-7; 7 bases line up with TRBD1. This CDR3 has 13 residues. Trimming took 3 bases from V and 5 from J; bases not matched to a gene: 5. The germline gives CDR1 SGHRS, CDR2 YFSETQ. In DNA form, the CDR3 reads TGCGCCAGCAGCTGGGTGACAGGGAACGAGCAGTACTTC. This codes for CASSWVTGNEQYF.

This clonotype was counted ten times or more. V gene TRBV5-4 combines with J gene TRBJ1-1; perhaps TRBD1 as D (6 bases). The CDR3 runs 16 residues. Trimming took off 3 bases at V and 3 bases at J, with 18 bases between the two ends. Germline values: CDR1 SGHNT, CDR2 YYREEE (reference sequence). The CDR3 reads CASSSRRGAAYTEAFF. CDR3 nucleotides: TGTGCCAGCAGCTCCCGGCGGGGGGCTGCGTACACTGAAGCTTTCTTT.